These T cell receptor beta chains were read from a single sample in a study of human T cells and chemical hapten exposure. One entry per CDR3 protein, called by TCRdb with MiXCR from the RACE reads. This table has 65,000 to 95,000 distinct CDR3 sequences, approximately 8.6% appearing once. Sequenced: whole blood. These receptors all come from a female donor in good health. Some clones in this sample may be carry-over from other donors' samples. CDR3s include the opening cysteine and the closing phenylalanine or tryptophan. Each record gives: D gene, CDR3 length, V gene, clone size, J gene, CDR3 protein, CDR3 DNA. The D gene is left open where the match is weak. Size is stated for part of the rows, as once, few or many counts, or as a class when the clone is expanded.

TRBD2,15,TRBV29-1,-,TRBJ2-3,CSVEEVAGITDTQYF,TGCAGCGTTGAAGAGGTAGCGGGGATCACAGATACGCAGTATTTT
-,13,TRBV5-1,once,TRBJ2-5,CASSLTWQETQYF,TGCGCCAGCAGCCTGACATGGCAAGAGACCCAGTACTTC
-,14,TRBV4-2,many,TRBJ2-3,CASSHGDNTDTQYF,TGTGCCAGCAGCCATGGGGACAACACAGATACGCAGTATTTT
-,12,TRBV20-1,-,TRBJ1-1,CSARAGLAEAFF,TGCAGTGCTAGAGCGGGTCTGGCGGAAGCTTTCTTT
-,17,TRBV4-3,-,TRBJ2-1,CASSQDPWGGVSNEQFF,TGCGCCAGCAGCCAAGATCCTTGGGGGGGCGTCTCCAATGAGCAGTTCTTC
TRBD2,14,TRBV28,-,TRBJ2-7,CASSLPAGGFEQYF,TGTGCCAGCAGTTTACCAGCGGGGGGTTTCGAGCAGTACTTC
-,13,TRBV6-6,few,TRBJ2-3,CASSYYSTDTQYF,TGTGCCAGCAGTTACTACAGCACAGATACGCAGTATTTT
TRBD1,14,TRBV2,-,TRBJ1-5,CASNQDRGYQPQHF,TGTGCCAGTAACCAAGACAGGGGTTATCAGCCCCAGCATTTT
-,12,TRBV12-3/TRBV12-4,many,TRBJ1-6,CASSYPVPPLHF,TGTGCCAGCAGCTACCCTGTCCCACCCCTCCACTTT
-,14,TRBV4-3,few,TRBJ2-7,CASSQSAASYEQYF,TGCGCCAGCAGCCAATCGGCCGCCTCCTACGAGCAGTACTTC
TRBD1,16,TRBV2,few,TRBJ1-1,CASRPGTVILNTEAFF,TGTGCCAGCAGGCCCGGGACAGTGATTTTGAACACTGAAGCTTTCTTT
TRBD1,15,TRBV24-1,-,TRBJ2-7,CATSEAGTGVHEQYF,TGTGCCACCAGTGAGGCCGGGACAGGAGTCCACGAGCAGTACTTC
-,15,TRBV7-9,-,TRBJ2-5,CASSLVPGDQETQYF,TGTGCCAGCAGCTTAGTGCCCGGGGACCAAGAGACCCAGTACTTC
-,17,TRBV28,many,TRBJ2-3,CASSSDLPFMNTDTQYF,TGTGCCAGCAGTTCGGACCTCCCCTTCATGAACACAGATACGCAGTATTTT
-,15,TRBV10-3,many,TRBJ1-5,CAISGSGASNQPQHF,TGTGCCATCAGTGGGTCGGGGGCGAGCAATCAGCCCCAGCATTTT
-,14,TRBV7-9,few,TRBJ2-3,CASSFLPSTDTQYF,TGTGCCAGCAGCTTTCTCCCAAGCACAGATACGCAGTATTTT
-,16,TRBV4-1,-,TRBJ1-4,CASSQDGSTGNEKLFF,TGCGCCAGCAGCCAAGATGGGAGCACGGGAAATGAAAAACTGTTTTTT
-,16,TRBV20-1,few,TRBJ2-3,CSARDLRGSSTDTQYF,TGCAGTGCTAGAGATCTACGGGGAAGCTCCACAGATACGCAGTATTTT
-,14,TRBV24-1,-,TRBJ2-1,CATSVAGPHNEQFF,TGTGCCACCAGTGTAGCTGGGCCCCACAATGAGCAGTTCTTC
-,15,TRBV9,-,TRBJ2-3,CASSVGFSSAPTQYF,TGTGCCAGCAGCGTAGGTTTTTCGTCGGCCCCAACGCAGTATTTT
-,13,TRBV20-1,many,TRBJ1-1,CSARAPVGTEAFF,TGCAGTGCTAGAGCCCCCGTTGGGACTGAAGCTTTCTTT
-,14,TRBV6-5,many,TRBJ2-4,CASSSGMVKNIQYF,TGTGCCAGCAGTTCCGGGATGGTCAAAAACATTCAGTACTTC
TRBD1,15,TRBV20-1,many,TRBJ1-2,CSADSDRATMGGYTF,TGCAGTGCAGACAGCGACAGGGCAACAATGGGTGGCTACACCTTC
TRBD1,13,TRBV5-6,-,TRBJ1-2,CASSLNRGHGYTF,TGTGCCAGCAGCTTGAACAGGGGCCATGGCTACACCTTC
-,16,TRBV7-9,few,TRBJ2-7,CASSPYPGTASYEQYF,TGTGCCAGCAGCCCCTACCCCGGGACGGCTTCCTACGAGCAGTACTTC
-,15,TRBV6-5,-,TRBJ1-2,CASSYSSTGIYGYTF,TGTGCCAGCAGTTACTCCTCCACGGGGATCTATGGCTACACCTTC
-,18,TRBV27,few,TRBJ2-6,CASSLWQGSVSGANVLTF,TGTGCCAGCAGTTTATGGCAGGGCTCGGTATCTGGGGCCAACGTCCTGACTTTC
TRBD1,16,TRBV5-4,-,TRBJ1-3,CASSHGTGNSGNTIYF,TGTGCCAGCAGCCATGGGACAGGGAACTCTGGAAACACCATATATTTT
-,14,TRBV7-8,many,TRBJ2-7,CASSSRPGAYEQYF,TGTGCCAGCAGCTCGCGGCCCGGGGCCTACGAGCAGTACTTC
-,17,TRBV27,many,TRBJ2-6,CASSLWVGAGGANVLTF,TGTGCCAGCAGTTTATGGGTCGGGGCCGGCGGGGCCAACGTCCTGACTTTC
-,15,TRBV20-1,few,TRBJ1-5,CSASRTGRSNQPQHF,TGCAGTGCTAGTAGGACGGGTAGGAGCAATCAGCCCCAGCATTTT
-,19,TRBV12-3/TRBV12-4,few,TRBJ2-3,CASSRTWGRAPLSTDTQYF,TGTGCCAGCAGTCGAACCTGGGGGCGTGCCCCTCTAAGCACAGATACGCAGTATTTT
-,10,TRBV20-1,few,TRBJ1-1,CSARRGKAFF,TGCAGTGCTAGGAGGGGGAAAGCTTTCTTT
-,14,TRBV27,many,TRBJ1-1,CASSYQPLGTEAFF,TGTGCCAGCAGTTATCAGCCGTTGGGGACTGAAGCTTTCTTT
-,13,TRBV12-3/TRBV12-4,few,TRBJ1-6,CASSFLRNQPLHF,TGTGCCAGCAGTTTTCTCAGAAACCAACCCCTCCACTTT
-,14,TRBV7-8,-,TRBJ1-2,CASSLRVTNDGYTF,TGTGCCAGCAGCTTAAGGGTGACTAACGATGGCTACACCTTC